This T cell receptor (beta chain) was sequenced for a study of T cells in Graves' hyperthyroidism and ophthalmopathy. About the study: Peripheral blood draws took place at initial diagnosis, ahead of any treatment.

This clonotype was seen repeatedly, ten times or more. Its cognate antigen is unknown. V lost 6 bases to trimming and J lost 8 bases, with 16 bases between them. The CDR3 runs to 13 residues. These patients, aged 18 to 65, had recently diagnosed hyperthyroidism lasting under 2 months. Each 10 ml fresh peripheral blood draw supplied the PBMCs. Study-level findings and limits: Among thyroid clonotypes expanded above 0.001, most also appeared in blood.

The investigators amplified TCR beta CDR3 regions from RNA transcripts. During a first-round RT-PCR of the TCR CDR3, the HTBI primer set was used. TCRdb fed the multiplex PCR reads into MiXCR, producing one record per CDR3 protein. The sample holds over 120,000 distinct CDR3 sequences, around 21% seen once. The receptor comes from a woman in her forties or fifties with Graves' hyperthyroidism that later progressed to Graves' ophthalmopathy. The rearrangement joins TRBV12-3 or TRBV12-4 to TRBJ1-2, with D hard to call. The sequenced material came from blood. The CDR3 nucleotides read TGTGCCAGCAGCCCGGGAGGGCGAAGCGGCTACACCTTC. Protein sequence: CASSPGGRSGYTF.